This paragraph covers one T cell receptor beta chain sequence. These data originate in a study of tumor-infiltrating lymphocytes in localized non-small cell lung cancer. Turning to the study itself: Some samples were collected after neoadjuvant chemotherapy; smokers, never-smokers and several histologies were included. From each patient, both tumor and uninvolved lung, non-adjacent to tumor, were sampled.

Germline V CDR1 and CDR2: SGDLS, YYNGEE. V gave up 7 bases and J gave up 0 bases, with 11 bases separating them. The CDR3 has 14 amino acids. Repertoires were generated with immunoSEQ multiplex PCR, while TCRdb's copy carries only in-frame clones and drops some. The table shows around 16,000 clones, with about 45% occurring only once. The sequencing input was lung tumor tissue. The chain links TRBV9 to TRBJ2-1; tentatively, D is TRBD1 or TRBD2 (5 bases each). The clonotype originates from a human donor with non-small cell lung cancer. The CDR3 coding sequence is TGTGCCAGCGGGGGTACCGGCTCCTACAATGAGCAGTTCTTC. This codes for CASGGTGSYNEQFF.